This T cell receptor beta chain stems from a study of T cells in Graves' hyperthyroidism and ophthalmopathy. Study-level background: Blood from the periphery was taken at initial diagnosis, before any treatment.

Amplified TCR beta CDR3 regions derived from RNA transcripts. First-round RT-PCR of the TCR CDR3 relied on the HTBI primer set. TCRdb reprocessed the multiplex PCR reads with MiXCR, giving one entry per CDR3 protein. The sample includes under 600,000 distinct CDR3 sequences, about 16% of them seen just once. Germline V gene lookup returns CDR1 SNHLY and CDR2 FYNNEI. The CDR3 loop spans 18 amino acids. General study findings and limits: Blood held most thyroid clonotypes expanded above 0.001 frequency.

Criteria for exclusion of patients were uncontrolled infection, other autoimmune disease, pregnancy or lactation. The authors took PBMCs from over 8.5 ml fresh peripheral blood. Concerning this clonotype itself: Antigen specificity is unknown. This may arise from a read error, as a much more abundant clone is one base away.

The chain carries TRBV2 and TRBJ2-3; 14 nucleotides align to TRBD2. Sequencing was carried out using blood. The origin of this receptor is a woman aged 40 to 50 with Graves' ophthalmopathy. In nucleotides, the CDR3 is TGTGTCAGCGCAACGGGACTAGCGGGGGTAACAGGAACAGATACGCAGTATTTT. Translated, it gives CVSATGLAGVTGTDTQYF.